The 14 T cell receptor beta chains below all came from one sample that was sequenced in a study of blood T cells in healthy people across ages. Primed by a sample-barcoded 5' primer and a J-beta primer mix, a second PCR proceeded for roughly 6 to 12 cycles. Via MiXCR, TCRdb re-called the 5' RACE reads, giving one row per CDR3 protein. The table has about 1 million distinct CDR3 sequences, under 45% seen once. What was sequenced was blood. The receptors derive from a woman aged 55-75 years in good health.

This chain connects TRBV12-3 or TRBV12-4 to TRBJ2-6, with D perhaps TRBD2 (6 bases). V was cut by 6 bases and J by 0 bases, with 15 bases left in between. The CDR3 loop spans 17 amino acids. CDR3 bases: TGTGCCAGCAGCCGGGGAGGTTCTCGCTCTGGGGCCAACGTCCTGACTTTC. Amino acids: CASSRGGSRSGANVLTF.

The chain employs TRBV5-1 and TRBJ2-3; TRBD1 is a possible D gene (5 bases). This CDR3 spans 14 amino acids. Germline-derived CDR1 and CDR2 are SGHRS and YFSETQ. V lost 5 bases, J lost 5 bases, and 15 bases lay in between. The CDR3 sequence is CASSVQTVRDTQYF. Written as DNA, the CDR3 is TGCGCCAGCAGTGTGCAGACAGTCAGAGATACGCAGTATTTT.

V usage is TRBV27 and J usage is TRBJ1-2; possibly TRBD1 for D (6 bases). The CDR3 has 13 amino acids. Germline loops: CDR1 MNHEY, CDR2 SMNVEV (reference sequence). The V and J ends lost 6 bases and 8 bases respectively, with 16 bases between them. CDR3 DNA: TGTGCCAGCAGCGAGAACAGGGTGGAAGGCTACACCTTC. Its translation: CASSENRVEGYTF.

The rearrangement links TRBV20-1 to TRBJ2-3; D remains ambiguous. V was pared by 0 bases and J by 0 bases, with 13 bases between. The CDR3 length is 16 residues. Per the germline V gene, CDR1 is DFQATT and CDR2 is SNEGSKA (reference sequence). This CDR3 reads CSARDALRSSTDTQYF. CDR3 nucleotides: TGCAGTGCTAGAGATGCCTTGCGGAGTAGCACAGATACGCAGTATTTT.

V and J are TRBV5-6 and TRBJ2-7; D may be TRBD1 (5 bases). Deletions cut 0 bases from V and 3 bases from J, with 13 bases between. Per the germline V gene, CDR1 is SGHDT and CDR2 is YYEEEE. The CDR3 runs to 15 residues. As DNA, the CDR3 is TGTGCCAGCAGCTTGGCAGGGAAACGGATCTACGAGCAGTACTTC. Its protein is CASSLAGKRIYEQYF.

This clonotype showed up just a few times. The chain recombines TRBV15 with TRBJ1-2, with D perhaps TRBD1 (5 bases). The CDR3 totals 16 residues. Germline CDR1 and CDR2: LNHNV and YYDKDF (reference sequence). Trimming removed 0 bases from V and 8 bases from J, with 19 bases in between. In nucleotides, the CDR3 is TGTGCCACCAGCAGAGATGTGTCTGGGCAGGGAAACGGCTACACCTTC. It yields the protein CATSRDVSGQGNGYTF.

V usage is TRBV18 and J usage is TRBJ2-5, with 8 bases lining up with TRBD2. The end of the DNA aligns better with TRBJ2-1, so the J call may be wrong. The CDR3 has 14 residues. In germline, CDR1 is KGHSH, CDR2 LQKENI. CDR3 DNA sequence: TGTGCCAGCTCACCTTGGACTAGCCAAGAGACCCAGTTCTTC. Its translation is CASSPWTSQETQFF.

This clonotype has only one observation. The chain carries TRBV7-6 and TRBJ1-1; TRBD1 is a possible D gene (6 bases). Trimming pared 5 bases from V and 4 bases from J, leaving 14 bases between. The germline gives CDR1 SGHVS, CDR2 FNYEAQ. CDR3 size: 14 residues. The CDR3 nucleotides read TGTGCCAGCAGCCCTAACAGGGCGAGCACTGAAGCTTTCTTT. It codes for CASSPNRASTEAFF.

In regard to this clonotype: A much larger clone sits a single nucleotide away, making a read error possible. V and J are TRBV29-1 and TRBJ2-5; a weak D match, TRBD2 (6 bases). Germline values: CDR1 SQVTM, CDR2 ANQGSEA. V was trimmed by 6 bases and J by 11 bases, leaving 19 bases between them. CDR3 length: 12 residues. This chain's CDR3 is CSVQPGTGEQYF. As DNA, the CDR3 is TGCAGCGTCCAACCGGGGACGGGGGAGCAGTACTTC.

In this sample, this clonotype turned up a few times. The rearrangement joins TRBV6-6 to TRBJ2-7, with TRBD2 matching 10 bases. With 6 bases clipped from V and 3 bases from J, the junction kept 8 bases outside the gene matches. Germline lookup yields CDR1 MNHNY and CDR2 SVGAGI (reference sequence). The CDR3 covers 15 residues. The CDR3 loop reads CASRPAGGPIYEQYF. The CDR3 DNA reads as TGTGCCAGCAGACCAGCGGGAGGGCCGATCTACGAGCAGTACTTC.

This clonotype was found a few times. The chain has TRBV10-3 and TRBJ2-7; TRBD2 agrees at 10 bases. Germline trimming cut 5 bases from V and 0 bases from J; bases unmatched to any gene: 4. CDR1 ENHRY and CDR2 SYGVKD come from the germline V gene. The CDR3 extends over 15 amino acids. The CDR3 DNA follows: TGTGCCATCAGTAGGACTAGCGGAGTCTCCTACGAGCAGTACTTC. This sequence encodes CAISRTSGVSYEQYF.

This clonotype was seen a few times. The chain employs TRBV7-9 and TRBJ2-7; tentative D call: TRBD1 (6 bases). Germline V gene sequence: CDR1 SEHNR, CDR2 FQNEAQ (reference sequence). V shed 7 bases and J shed 7 bases, with 20 bases lying between them. This CDR3 comprises 14 residues. This CDR3 reads CASTRIQGSWEQYF. The CDR3 region has the DNA TGTGCCAGCACCCGAATTCAGGGGAGTTGGGAGCAGTACTTC. Looking up the rest from reference TRBV7-9 and TRBJ2-7 gives the full variable domain: DTGVSQNPRHKITKRGQNVTFRCDPISEHNRLYWYRQTLGQGPEFLTYFQNEAQLEKSRLLSDRFSAERPKGSFSTLEIQRTEQGDSAMYLCASTRIQGSWEQYFGPGTRLTVT.

In this sample, this clonotype turned up once. The chain is built from TRBV2 and TRBJ2-7; D gene uncertain. The CDR3 is 13 residues long. Trimming took off 7 bases at V and 7 bases at J, with 17 bases between the two ends. The germline CDR1 and CDR2 sequences are SNHLY and FYNNEI. The CDR3, as DNA: TGTGCCAGCAAGTTTTACAGAGAAGGGGAGCAGTACTTC. Its translation: CASKFYREGEQYF.

The chain recombines TRBV15 with TRBJ1-1; D is undetermined. The germline CDR1 and CDR2 sequences are LNHNV and YYDKDF (reference sequence). The CDR3 spans 13 residues. V dropped 3 bases and J dropped 11 bases, with 16 bases sitting between them. Here the CDR3 DNA reads TGTGCCACCAGCAGGGATCAATTAAGGGTTGCTTTCTTT. Protein product: CATSRDQLRVAFF.